This T cell receptor beta chain originates from a study of CD8+ T cells in alopecia areata. Study-wide context: Treated patients were given oral tofacitinib, which was dosed at 5 to 10 mg twice daily. Study-level results: In scalp and blood during tofacitinib, many expanded lesional clones persisted.

cDNA serving as the sequencing template came from extracted, reverse transcribed RNA. The table came from immunoSEQ multiplex PCR; TCRdb's copy has only in-frame clones and leaves some out. The repertoire holds a few hundred thousand clones, with more than 55% as singletons. Stated treatment: oral pan-JAK inhibitor, 5-10 mg twice daily. Alopecia areata patients provided lesional scalp punch biopsies and peripheral blood. On this clone: Its specificity is not known.

The V gene's germline CDR1 is MGHDK and CDR2 SYGVNS. V was cut by 1 base and J by 4 bases, with 7 bases left in between. There are 13 residues in the CDR3. Sequencing was performed on CD4+ T cells sorted from blood, taken around week 42, from a patient treated with tofacitinib. V is TRBV25-1 and J is TRBJ1-2; a weak D match, TRBD1 (5 bases). This TCR derives from a human donor with alopecia areata. DNA of the CDR3: TGTGCCAGCAGTGAATGGGGGGGCTATGGCTACACCTTC. Residues: CASSEWGGYGYTF.